This TCR beta chain derives from a study of blood T cell repertoires in COVID-19. About the research overall: There were acute and convalescent COVID-19 samples, and they came from the United States, Italy and Spain.

Trimming cost V 7 bases and J 2 bases; bases outside gene matches: 8. The CDR3 totals 15 residues. Per the germline V gene, CDR1 is MGHDK and CDR2 is SYGVNS. Data came from immunoSEQ multiplex PCR; TCRdb stores just in-frame clones and leaves some out. The data show nearly 250,000 clones, roughly four fifths seen once. The receptor was isolated from an elderly woman with acute or convalescent COVID-19. The chain employs TRBV25-1 and TRBJ2-3; TRBD2 matches 8 bases. Material for sequencing was peripheral blood. The CDR3 spells CASTGSGGPTDTQYF. The CDR3 bases are TGTGCCAGCACAGGCAGCGGGGGCCCCACAGATACGCAGTATTTT. The full variable domain, rest sourced from reference TRBV25-1 and TRBJ2-3, is EADIYQTPRYLVIGTGKKITLECSQTMGHDKMYWYQQDPGMELHLIHYSYGVNSTEKGDLSSESTVSRIRTEHFPLTLESARPSHTSQYLCASTGSGGPTDTQYFGPGTRLTVL.